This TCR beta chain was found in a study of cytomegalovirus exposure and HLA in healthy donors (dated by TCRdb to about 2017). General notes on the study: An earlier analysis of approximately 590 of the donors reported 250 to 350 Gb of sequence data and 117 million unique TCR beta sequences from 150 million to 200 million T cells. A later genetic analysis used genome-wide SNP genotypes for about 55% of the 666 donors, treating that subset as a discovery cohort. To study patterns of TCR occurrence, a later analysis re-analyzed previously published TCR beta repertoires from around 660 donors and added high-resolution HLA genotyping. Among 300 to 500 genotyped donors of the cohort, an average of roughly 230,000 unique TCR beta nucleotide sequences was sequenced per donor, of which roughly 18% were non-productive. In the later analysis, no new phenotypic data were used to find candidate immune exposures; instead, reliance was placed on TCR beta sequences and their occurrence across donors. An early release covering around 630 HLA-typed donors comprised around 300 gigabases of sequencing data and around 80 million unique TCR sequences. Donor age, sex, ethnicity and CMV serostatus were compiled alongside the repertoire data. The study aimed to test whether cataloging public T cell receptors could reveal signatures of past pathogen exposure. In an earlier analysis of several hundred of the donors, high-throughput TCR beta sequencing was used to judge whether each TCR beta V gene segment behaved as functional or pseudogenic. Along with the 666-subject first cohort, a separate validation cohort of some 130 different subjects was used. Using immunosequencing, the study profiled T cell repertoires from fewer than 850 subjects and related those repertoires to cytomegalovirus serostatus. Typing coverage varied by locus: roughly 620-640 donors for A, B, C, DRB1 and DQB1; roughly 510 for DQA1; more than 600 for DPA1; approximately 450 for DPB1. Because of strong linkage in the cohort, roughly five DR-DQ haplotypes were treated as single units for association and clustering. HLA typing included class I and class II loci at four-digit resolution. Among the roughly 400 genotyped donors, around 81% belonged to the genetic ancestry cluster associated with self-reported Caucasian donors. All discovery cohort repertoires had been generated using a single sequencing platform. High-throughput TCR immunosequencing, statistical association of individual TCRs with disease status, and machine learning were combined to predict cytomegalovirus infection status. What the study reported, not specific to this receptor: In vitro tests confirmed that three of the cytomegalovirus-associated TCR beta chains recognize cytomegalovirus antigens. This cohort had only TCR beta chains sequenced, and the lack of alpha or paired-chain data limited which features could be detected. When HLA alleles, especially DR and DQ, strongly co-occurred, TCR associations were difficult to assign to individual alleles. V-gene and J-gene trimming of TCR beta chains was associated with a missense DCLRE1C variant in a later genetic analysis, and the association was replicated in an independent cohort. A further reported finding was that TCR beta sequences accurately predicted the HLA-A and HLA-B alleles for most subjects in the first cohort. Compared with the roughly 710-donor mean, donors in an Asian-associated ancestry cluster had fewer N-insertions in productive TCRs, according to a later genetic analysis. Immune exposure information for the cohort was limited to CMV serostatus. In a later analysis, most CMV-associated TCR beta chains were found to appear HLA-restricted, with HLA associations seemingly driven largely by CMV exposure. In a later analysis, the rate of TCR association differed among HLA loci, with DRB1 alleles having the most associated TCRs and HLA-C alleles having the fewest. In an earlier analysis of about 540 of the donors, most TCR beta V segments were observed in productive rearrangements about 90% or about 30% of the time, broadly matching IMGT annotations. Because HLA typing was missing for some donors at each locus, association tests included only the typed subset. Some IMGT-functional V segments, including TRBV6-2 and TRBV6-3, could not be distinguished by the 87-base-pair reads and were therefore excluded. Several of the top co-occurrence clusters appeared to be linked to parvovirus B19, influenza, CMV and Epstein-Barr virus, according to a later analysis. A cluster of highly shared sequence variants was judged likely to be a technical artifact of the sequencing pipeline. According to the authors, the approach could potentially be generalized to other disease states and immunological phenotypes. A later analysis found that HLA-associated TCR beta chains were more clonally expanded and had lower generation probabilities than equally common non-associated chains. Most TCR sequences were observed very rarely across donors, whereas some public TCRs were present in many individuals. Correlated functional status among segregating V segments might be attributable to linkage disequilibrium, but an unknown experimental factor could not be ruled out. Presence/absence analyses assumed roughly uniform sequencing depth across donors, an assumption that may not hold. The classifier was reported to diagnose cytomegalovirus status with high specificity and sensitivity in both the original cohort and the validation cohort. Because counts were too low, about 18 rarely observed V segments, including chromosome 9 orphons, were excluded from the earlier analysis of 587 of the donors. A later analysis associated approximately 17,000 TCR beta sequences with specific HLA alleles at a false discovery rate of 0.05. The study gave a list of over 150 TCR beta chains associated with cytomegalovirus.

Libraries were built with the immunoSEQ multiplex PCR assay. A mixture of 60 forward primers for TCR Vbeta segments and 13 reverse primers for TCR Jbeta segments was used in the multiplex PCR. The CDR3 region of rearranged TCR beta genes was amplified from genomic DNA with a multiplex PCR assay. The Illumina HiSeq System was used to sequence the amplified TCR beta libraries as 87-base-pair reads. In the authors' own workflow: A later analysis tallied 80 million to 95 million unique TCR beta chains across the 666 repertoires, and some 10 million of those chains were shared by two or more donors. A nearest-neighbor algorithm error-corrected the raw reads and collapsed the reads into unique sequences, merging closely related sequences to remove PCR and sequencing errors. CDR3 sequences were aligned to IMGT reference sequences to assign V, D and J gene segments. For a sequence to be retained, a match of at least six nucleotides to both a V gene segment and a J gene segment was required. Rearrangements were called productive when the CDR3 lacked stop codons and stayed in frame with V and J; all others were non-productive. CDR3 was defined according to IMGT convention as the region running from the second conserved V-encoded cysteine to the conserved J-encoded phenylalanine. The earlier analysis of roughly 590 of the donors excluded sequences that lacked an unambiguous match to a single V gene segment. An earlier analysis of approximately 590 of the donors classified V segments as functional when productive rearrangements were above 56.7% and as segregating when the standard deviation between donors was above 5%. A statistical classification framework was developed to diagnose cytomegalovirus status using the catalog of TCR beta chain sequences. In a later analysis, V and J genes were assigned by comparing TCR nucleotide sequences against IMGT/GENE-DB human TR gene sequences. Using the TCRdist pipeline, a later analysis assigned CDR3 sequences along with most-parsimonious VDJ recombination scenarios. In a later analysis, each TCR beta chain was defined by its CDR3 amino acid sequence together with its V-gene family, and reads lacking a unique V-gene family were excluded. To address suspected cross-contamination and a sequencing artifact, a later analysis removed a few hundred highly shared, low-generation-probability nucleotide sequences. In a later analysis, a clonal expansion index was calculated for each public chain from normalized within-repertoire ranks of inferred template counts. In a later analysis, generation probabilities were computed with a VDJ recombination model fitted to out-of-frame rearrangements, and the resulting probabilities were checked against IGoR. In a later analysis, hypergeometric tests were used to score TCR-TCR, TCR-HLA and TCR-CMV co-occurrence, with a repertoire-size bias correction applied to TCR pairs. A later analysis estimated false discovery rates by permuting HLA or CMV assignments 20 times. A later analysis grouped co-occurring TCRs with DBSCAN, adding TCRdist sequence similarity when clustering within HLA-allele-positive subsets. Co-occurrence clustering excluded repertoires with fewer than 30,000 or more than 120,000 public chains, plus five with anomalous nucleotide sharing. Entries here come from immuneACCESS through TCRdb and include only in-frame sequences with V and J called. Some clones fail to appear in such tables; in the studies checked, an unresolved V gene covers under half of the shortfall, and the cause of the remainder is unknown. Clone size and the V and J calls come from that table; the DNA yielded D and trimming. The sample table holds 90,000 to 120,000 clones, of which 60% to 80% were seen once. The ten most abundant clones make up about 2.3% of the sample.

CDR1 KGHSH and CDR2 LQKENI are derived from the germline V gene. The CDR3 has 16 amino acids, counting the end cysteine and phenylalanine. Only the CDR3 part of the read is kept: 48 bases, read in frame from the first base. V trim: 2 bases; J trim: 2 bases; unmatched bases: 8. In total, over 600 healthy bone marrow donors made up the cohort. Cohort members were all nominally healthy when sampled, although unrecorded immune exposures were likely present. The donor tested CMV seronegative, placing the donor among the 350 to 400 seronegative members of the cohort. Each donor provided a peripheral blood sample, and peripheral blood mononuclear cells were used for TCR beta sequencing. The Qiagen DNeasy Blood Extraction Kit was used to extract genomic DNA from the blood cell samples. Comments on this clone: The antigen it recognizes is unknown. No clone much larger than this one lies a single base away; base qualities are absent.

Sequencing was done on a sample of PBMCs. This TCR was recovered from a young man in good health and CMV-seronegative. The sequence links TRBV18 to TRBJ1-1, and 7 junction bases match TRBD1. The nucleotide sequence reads TGTGCCAGCTCACCAACCCGGACAGGACCCAACACTGAAGCTTTCTTT. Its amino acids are CASSPTRTGPNTEAFF.